Following are 6 T cell receptor beta chains from one sample sequenced in a study of patients and donors after allogeneic stem cell transplantation. Via MiXCR, TCRdb re-called the RT-PCR reads, giving one row per CDR3 protein. The sample has 400,000 to 450,000 distinct CDR3 sequences; 16% are singletons. Sequenced material: blood, either unsorted or a sorted T cell fraction (not recorded which). Receptors were obtained from a human donor who was either an allogeneic HSCT recipient or a stem cell or donor lymphocyte infusion donor (not recorded which). It is not recorded whose cells these are; they may come from a transplant donor.

This clonotype was detected ten times or more. This rearrangement joins TRBV7-3 to TRBJ2-1, with 8 bases matching TRBD2. V lost 5 bases and J lost 9; bases outside the gene matches: 9. Germline V gene data show CDR1 as SGHTA and CDR2 as FQGTGA. The length of the CDR3 is 14 residues. Written as DNA, the CDR3 is TGTGCCAGCAGCCAAGGGACTAGTAACCGTGAGCAGTTCTTC. Protein sequence: CASSQGTSNREQFF.

The chain employs TRBV20-1 and TRBJ2-1, with TRBD2 as a possible D gene (6 bases). V dropped 3 bases and J dropped 4 bases, with 16 bases sitting between them. CDR3 size: 15 residues. Germline values: CDR1 DFQATT, CDR2 SNEGSKA (reference sequence). CDR3: CSASGDSGYYNEQFF. In nucleotides, the CDR3 is TGCAGTGCTAGTGGGGATAGCGGATATTACAATGAGCAGTTCTTC.

CDR3 loop: CASSQDQGADSPLHF. CDR3 in DNA: TGTGCCAGCAGCCAAGATCAGGGGGCAGATTCACCCCTCCACTTT. The chain combines TRBV4-2 with TRBJ1-6, with 8 bases matching TRBD1. This CDR3 is 15 amino acids long. Germline assignment: CDR1 LGHNA and CDR2 YNFKEQ. Germline trimming cut 0 bases from V and 8 bases from J; bases unmatched to any gene: 3.

This clonotype occurred a few times. This sequence joins TRBV5-5 and TRBJ2-6; a possible D gene is TRBD1 (5 bases). CDR3 length: 17 amino acids. Per the germline V gene, CDR1 is SGHKS and CDR2 is YYEKEE (reference sequence). V lost 1 base to trimming and J lost 2 bases, with 13 bases between them. The CDR3 is CASSLSQGTTGANVLTF. Here the CDR3 DNA reads TGTGCCAGCAGCTTGTCCCAGGGAACGACTGGGGCCAACGTCCTGACTTTC.

This rearrangement joins TRBV12-3 or TRBV12-4 to TRBJ2-3; D not resolved. CDR3 size: 12 residues. V gave up 6 bases and J gave up 7 bases, with 11 bases separating them. The CDR3 DNA reads TGTGCCAGCAGCATACTTGCGTATACGCAGTATTTT. This gives the protein CASSILAYTQYF.

The chain uses TRBV7-2 and TRBJ2-2, with D possibly being TRBD2 (6 bases). CDR3 length equals 14 residues. V was clipped by 3 bases and J by 4 bases, with 9 bases between them. Germline V gives CDR1 SGHTA, CDR2 FQGNSA. The CDR3 DNA reads TGTGCCAGCAGCTTGGCGGGGCCCACCGGGGAGCTGTTTTTT. Encoded protein: CASSLAGPTGELFF.